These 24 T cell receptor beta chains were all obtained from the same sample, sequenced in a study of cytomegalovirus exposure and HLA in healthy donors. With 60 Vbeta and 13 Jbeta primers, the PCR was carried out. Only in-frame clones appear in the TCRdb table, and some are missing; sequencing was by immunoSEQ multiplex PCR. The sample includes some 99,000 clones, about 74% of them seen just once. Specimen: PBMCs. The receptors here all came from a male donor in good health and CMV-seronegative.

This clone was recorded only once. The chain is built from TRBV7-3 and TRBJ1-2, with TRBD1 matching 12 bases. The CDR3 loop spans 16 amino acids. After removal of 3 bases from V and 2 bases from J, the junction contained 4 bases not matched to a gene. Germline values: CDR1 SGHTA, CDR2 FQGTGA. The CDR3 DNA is TGTGCCAGCAGCTTTTCCGGGACAGGGGGCAACTATGGCTACACCTTC. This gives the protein CASSFSGTGGNYGYTF. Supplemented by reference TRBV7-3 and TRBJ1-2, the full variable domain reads GAGVSQTPSNKVTEKGKYVELRCDPISGHTALYWYRQSLGQGPEFLIYFQGTGAADDSGLPNDRFFAVRPEGSVSTLKIQRTERGDSAVYLCASSFSGTGGNYGYTFGSGTRLTVV.

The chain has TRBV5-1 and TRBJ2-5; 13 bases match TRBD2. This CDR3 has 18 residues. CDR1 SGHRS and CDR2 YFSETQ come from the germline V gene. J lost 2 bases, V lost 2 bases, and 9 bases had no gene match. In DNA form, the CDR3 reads TGCGCCAGCAGCTTAGGGACTAGCGGGATGCTGGGGCAAGAGACCCAGTACTTC. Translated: CASSLGTSGMLGQETQYF.

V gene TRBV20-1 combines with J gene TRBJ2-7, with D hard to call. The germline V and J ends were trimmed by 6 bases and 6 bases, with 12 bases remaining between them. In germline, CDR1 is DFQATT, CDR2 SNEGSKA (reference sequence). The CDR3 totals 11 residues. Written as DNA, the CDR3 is TGCAGTGCGCGGAAGTTTTCCGAGCAGTACTTC. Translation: CSARKFSEQYF.

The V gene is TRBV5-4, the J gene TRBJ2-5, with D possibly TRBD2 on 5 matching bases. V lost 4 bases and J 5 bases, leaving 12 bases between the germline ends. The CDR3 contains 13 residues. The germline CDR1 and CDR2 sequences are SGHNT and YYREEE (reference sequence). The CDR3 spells CASSPTGWETQYF. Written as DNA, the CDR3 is TGTGCCAGCAGCCCTACGGGGTGGGAGACCCAGTACTTC.

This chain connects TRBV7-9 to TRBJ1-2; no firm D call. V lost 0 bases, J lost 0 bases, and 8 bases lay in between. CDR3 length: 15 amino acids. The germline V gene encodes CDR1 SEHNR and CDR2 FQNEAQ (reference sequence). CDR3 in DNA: TGTGCCAGCAGCTTAGCCCCAACGGCTAACTATGGCTACACCTTC. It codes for CASSLAPTANYGYTF.

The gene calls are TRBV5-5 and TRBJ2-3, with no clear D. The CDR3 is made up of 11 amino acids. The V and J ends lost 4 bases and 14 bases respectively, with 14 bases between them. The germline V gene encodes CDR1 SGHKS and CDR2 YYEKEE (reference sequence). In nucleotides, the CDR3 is TGTGCCAGCAGCCACGGTAGCAACGGGTATTTT. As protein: CASSHGSNGYF.

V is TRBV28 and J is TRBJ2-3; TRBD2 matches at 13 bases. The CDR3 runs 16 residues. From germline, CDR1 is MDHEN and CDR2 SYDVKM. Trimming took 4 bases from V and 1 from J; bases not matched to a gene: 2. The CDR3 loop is CASSSGLAGGTDTQYF. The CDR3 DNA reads TGTGCCAGCAGTTCCGGACTAGCGGGGGGCACAGATACGCAGTATTTT. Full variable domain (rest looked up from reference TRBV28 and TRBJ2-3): DVKVTQSSRYLVKRTGEKVFLECVQDMDHENMFWYRQDPGLGLRLIYFSYDVKMKEKGDIPEGYSVSREKKERFSLILESASTNQTSMYLCASSSGLAGGTDTQYFGPGTRLTVL.

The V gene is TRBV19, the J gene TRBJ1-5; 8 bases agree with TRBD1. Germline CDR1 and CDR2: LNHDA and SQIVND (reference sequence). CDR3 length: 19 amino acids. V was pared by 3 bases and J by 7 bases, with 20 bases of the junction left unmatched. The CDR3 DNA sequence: TGTGCCAGTAGTATTGGAAGTTCTGACGGACAGGGCAAATACCAGCCCCAGCATTTT. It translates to CASSIGSSDGQGKYQPQHF.

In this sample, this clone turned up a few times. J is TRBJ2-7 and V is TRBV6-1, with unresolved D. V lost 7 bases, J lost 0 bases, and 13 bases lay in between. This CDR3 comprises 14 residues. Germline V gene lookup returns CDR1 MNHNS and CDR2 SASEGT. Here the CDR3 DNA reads TGTGCCAGCAAAGAACAGCCAAGCTCCTACGAGCAGTACTTC. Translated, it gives CASKEQPSSYEQYF.

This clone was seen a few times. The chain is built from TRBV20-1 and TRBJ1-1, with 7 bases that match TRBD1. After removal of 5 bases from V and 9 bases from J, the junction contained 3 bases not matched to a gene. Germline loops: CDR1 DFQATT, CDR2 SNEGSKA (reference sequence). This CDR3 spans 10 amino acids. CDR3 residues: CSAGTDKAFF. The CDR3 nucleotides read TGCAGTGCTGGGACAGATAAAGCTTTCTTT.

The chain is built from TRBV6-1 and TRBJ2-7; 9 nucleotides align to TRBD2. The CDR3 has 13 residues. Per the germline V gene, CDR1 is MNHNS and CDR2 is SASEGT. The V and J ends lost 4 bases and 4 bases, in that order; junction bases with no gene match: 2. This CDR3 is CASSVAGEYEQYF. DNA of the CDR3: TGTGCCAGCAGTGTAGCGGGAGAGTACGAGCAGTACTTC.

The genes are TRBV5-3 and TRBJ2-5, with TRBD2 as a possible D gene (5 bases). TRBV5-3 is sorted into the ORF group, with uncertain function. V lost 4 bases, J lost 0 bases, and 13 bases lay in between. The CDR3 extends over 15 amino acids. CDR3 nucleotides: TGTGCCAGAAGCCCTGGGCAGCGGAACCAAGAGACCCAGTACTTC. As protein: CARSPGQRNQETQYF.

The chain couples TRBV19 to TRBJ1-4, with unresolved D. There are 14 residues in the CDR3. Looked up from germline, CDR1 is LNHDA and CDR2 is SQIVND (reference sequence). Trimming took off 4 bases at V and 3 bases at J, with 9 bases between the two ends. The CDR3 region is CASSTQSANEKLFF. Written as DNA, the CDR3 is TGTGCCAGTAGTACACAATCTGCTAATGAAAAACTGTTTTTT.

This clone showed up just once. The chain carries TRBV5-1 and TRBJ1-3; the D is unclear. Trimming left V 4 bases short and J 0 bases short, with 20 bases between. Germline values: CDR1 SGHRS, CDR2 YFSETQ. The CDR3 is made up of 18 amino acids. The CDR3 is CASSPWSSRTASGNTIYF. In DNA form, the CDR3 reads TGCGCCAGCAGCCCCTGGTCATCCCGCACTGCCTCTGGAAACACCATATATTTT.

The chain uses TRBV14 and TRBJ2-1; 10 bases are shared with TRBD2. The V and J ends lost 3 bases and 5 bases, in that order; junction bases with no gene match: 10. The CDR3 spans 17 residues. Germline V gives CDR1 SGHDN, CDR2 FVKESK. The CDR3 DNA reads TGTGCCAGCAGCCAGACCGAACTAGCGGGACACCACAATGAGCAGTTCTTC. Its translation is CASSQTELAGHHNEQFF.

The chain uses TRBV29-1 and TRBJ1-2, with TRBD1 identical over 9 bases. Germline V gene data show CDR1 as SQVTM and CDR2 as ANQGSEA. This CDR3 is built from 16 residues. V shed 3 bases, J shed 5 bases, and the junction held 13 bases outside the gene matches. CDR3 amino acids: CSVDGQGRFGWYGYTF. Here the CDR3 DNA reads TGCAGCGTTGATGGACAGGGGCGTTTCGGTTGGTATGGCTACACCTTC. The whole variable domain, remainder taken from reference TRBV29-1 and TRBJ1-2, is SAVISQKPSRDICQRGTSLTIQCQVDSQVTMMFWYRQQPGQSLTLIATANQGSEATYESGFVIDKFPISRPNLTFSTLTVSNMSPEDSSIYLCSVDGQGRFGWYGYTFGSGTRLTVV.

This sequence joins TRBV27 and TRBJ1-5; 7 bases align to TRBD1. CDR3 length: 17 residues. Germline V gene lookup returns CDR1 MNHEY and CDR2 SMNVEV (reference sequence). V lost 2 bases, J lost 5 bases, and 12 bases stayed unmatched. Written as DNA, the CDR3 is TGTGCCAGCAGTTTAAGGTGGGACAGAAGACGGCATCAGCCCCAGCATTTT. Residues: CASSLRWDRRRHQPQHF.

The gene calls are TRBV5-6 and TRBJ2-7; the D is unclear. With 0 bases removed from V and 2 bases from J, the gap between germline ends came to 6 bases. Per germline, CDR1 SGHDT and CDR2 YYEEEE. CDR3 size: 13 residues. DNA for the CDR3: TGTGCCAGCAGCTTGGACAGAACCTACGAGCAGTACTTC. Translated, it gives CASSLDRTYEQYF.

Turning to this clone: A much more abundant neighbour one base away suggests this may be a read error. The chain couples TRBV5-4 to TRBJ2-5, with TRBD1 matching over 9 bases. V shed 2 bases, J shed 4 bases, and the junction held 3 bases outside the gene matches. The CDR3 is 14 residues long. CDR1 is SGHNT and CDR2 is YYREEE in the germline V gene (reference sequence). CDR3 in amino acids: CASSFKTGGETQYF. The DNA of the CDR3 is TGTGCCAGCAGCTTTAAGACAGGGGGAGAGACCCAGTACTTC. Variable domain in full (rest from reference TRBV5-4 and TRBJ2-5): ETGVTQSPTHLIKTRGQQVTLRCSSQSGHNTVSWYQQALGQGPQFIFQYYREEENGRGNFPPRFSGLQFPNYSSELNVNALELDDSALYLCASSFKTGGETQYFGPGTRLLVL.

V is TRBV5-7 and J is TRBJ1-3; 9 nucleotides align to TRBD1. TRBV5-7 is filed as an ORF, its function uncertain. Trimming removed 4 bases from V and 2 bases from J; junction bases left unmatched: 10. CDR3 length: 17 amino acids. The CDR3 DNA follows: TGTGCCAGCAGCATAATACCCGGGACAGGGCCTGGAAACACCATATATTTT. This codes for CASSIIPGTGPGNTIYF.

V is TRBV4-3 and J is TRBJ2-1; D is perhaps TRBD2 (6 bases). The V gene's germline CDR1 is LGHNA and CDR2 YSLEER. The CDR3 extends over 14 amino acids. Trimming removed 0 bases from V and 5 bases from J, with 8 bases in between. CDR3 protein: CASSQDSGDNEQFF. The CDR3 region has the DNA TGCGCCAGCAGCCAAGACTCGGGGGACAATGAGCAGTTCTTC.

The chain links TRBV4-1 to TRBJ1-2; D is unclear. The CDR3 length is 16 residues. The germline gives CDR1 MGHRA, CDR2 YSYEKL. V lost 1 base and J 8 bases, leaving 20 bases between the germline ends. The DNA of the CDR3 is TGCGCCAGCAGCCAAGTCGATCAAAGGGTAGCGGGGGGCTACACCTTC. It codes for CASSQVDQRVAGGYTF.

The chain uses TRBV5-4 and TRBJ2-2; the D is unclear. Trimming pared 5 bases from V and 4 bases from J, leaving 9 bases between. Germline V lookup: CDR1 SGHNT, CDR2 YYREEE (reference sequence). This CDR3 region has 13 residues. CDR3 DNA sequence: TGTGCCAGCAGAGCGCCTGGCACCGGGGAGCTGTTTTTT. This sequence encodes CASRAPGTGELFF.

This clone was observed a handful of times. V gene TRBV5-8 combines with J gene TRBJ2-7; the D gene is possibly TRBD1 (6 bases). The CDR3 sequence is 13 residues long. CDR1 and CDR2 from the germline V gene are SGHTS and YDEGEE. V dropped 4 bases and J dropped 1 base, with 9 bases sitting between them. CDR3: CASSLQGSYEQYF. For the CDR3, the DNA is TGTGCCAGCAGCCTACAGGGTTCCTACGAGCAGTACTTC.